This TCR beta chain was retrieved from a study of blood T cell repertoires in COVID-19. The protocol was immunoSEQ multiplex PCR, while the TCRdb copy is restricted to in-frame clones and leaves out a portion. Among fewer than 300,000 clones listed, 84% were seen once. Looked up from germline, CDR1 is SGHVS and CDR2 is FNYEAQ. The CDR3 runs to 16 residues. The V end was cut by 4 bases, the J end by 5 bases, with 15 bases between. Seattle's enrolled individuals joined amid active infection and were then monitored longitudinally. The source is a person aged 65 to 85 with COVID-19, enrolled during active disease. The V and J genes are TRBV7-6 and TRBJ1-6; D unresolved. The source material was peripheral blood. The CDR3 sequence: CASSSSPGLDNSPLHF. For the CDR3, the DNA is TGTGCCAGCAGCTCCTCCCCGGGATTAGATAATTCACCCCTCCACTTT.